The clone carrying this T cell receptor (beta chain) was detected only once. Its antigen is currently unknown. The CDR3 is 18 residues long. The germline CDR1 and CDR2 sequences are DFQATT and SNEGSKA (reference sequence). The V segment lost 4 bases and the J segment 5 bases; nucleotides outside the gene matches: 22. Next came a second PCR, run for about 7 to 12 cycles, which used a sample-barcoded 5' primer along with a J-beta primer mix. Each cDNA was tagged by a template-switch adaptor containing 12 random nucleotides. TCRdb itself ran the 5' RACE reads through MiXCR, one entry per CDR3 protein. The sample records 1,800,000 or so distinct CDR3 sequences, around 42% being singletons. The data originate from a study of blood T cells in healthy people across ages. Study-level findings and limits: Unknown donor CMV status possibly confounded expanded clonotype changes. Investigators treated diversity estimates from one million T cells as underestimates. TCR beta diversity, measured per million T cells, fell in a roughly linear way with age.

The receptor was isolated from a human donor in good health. The material sequenced was blood. The chain recombines TRBV20-1 with TRBJ2-5; 7 bases line up with TRBD2. CDR3 nucleotides: TGCAGTGCTATAAGCCTGGTAGGGTTTACTAGCGTTAGGGAGACCCAGTACTTC. The encoded protein is CSAISLVGFTSVRETQYF.